What follows are 10 T cell receptor beta chains derived from one specimen sequenced in a study of T cells after yellow fever vaccination. From the 5' RACE reads, TCRdb called clonotypes with MiXCR, one entry per CDR3 protein. The sample has a few hundred thousand distinct CDR3 sequences; approximately 5.7% are singletons. Sample: PBMCs, taken 5 days after the yellow fever booster vaccination. All receptors come from a man aged 30 to 39 who received the YFV17D yellow fever vaccine.

This clonotype was observed at least ten times. V and J are TRBV6-1 and TRBJ1-2; the D gene is possibly TRBD1 (5 bases). CDR1 is MNHNS, CDR2 SASEGT, per germline. This CDR3 is built from 13 residues. Trimming stripped 7 bases from V and 4 bases from J, with 13 bases between. The CDR3 is CASIPGTPYGYTF. The CDR3 DNA follows: TGTGCCAGCATCCCCGGGACCCCCTATGGCTACACCTTC.

The gene calls are TRBV20-1 and TRBJ2-3; 9 bases are shared with TRBD1. The V gene's germline CDR1 is DFQATT and CDR2 SNEGSKA (reference sequence). This CDR3 has 14 residues. J was trimmed by 1 base and V by 3 bases; bases with no gene match: 2. CDR3: CSARNRGRTDTQYF. CDR3 in DNA: TGCAGTGCTAGGAACAGGGGGCGCACAGATACGCAGTATTTT.

This clonotype was found a few times. This rearrangement joins TRBV27 to TRBJ2-1; TRBD1 or TRBD2 may be the D gene (5 bases each). This CDR3 has 16 residues. Germline CDR1 and CDR2: MNHEY and SMNVEV (reference sequence). V dropped 2 bases and J dropped 6 bases, with 17 bases sitting between them. CDR3 sequence (DNA): TGTGCCAGCAGTTTAGACGGGACGGGAAGGGGCAATGAGCAGTTCTTC. It is translated as CASSLDGTGRGNEQFF.

The chain has TRBV10-3 and TRBJ2-3; D not resolved. This CDR3 spans 17 amino acids. The V and J ends lost 0 bases and 2 bases respectively, with 15 bases between them. The germline gives CDR1 ENHRY, CDR2 SYGVKD. CDR3 sequence reads: CAISESVRASPTDTQYF. The CDR3 nucleotides read TGTGCCATCAGTGAGTCTGTTAGGGCATCCCCCACAGATACGCAGTATTTT.

The sample holds a few counts of this clonotype. This rearrangement joins TRBV10-3 to TRBJ2-5; tentative D call: TRBD1 (5 bases). Trimming stripped 2 bases from V and 2 bases from J, with 18 bases between. Germline CDR1 ENHRY, CDR2 SYGVKD. This CDR3 has 17 amino acids. The DNA for the CDR3 is TGTGCCATCAGTGAGCCCCTTGGGGCGGTTGGGCAAGAGACCCAGTACTTC. It codes for CAISEPLGAVGQETQYF.

The chain carries TRBV6-1 and TRBJ1-6; D gene unclear. Germline CDR1 is MNHNS and CDR2 is SASEGT. The V and J ends lost 3 bases and 6 bases respectively, with 12 bases between them. The CDR3 has 15 amino acids. CDR3 loop: CASSDPAPFNSPLHF. For the CDR3, the DNA is TGTGCCAGCAGTGATCCTGCTCCATTTAATTCACCCCTCCACTTT.

J is TRBJ1-5 and V is TRBV7-2; D is possibly TRBD1 (5 bases). V dropped 1 base and J dropped 3 bases, with 10 bases sitting between them. CDR3 size: 15 residues. Germline V CDR1 and CDR2: SGHTA, FQGNSA. CDR3 in amino acids: CASSLVLGVNQPQHF. The CDR3 coding sequence is TGTGCCAGCAGCTTAGTCTTGGGGGTCAATCAGCCCCAGCATTTT.

This clonotype came up a few times. A junction end diverges from the germline sequence, so it may reflect a read error. The chain has TRBV10-3 and TRBJ1-2; 7 nucleotides match TRBD1. Looked up from germline, CDR1 is ENHRY and CDR2 is SYGVKD. The CDR3 is made up of 18 amino acids. Here the CDR3 reads CAFSAIPSDRSFSYGYTF. CDR3 DNA: TGTGCCTTCAGTGCCATCCCCTCGGACAGGTCTTTCTCCTATGGCTACACCTTC.

This clonotype has more than one count but fewer than ten. The rearrangement links TRBV7-9 to TRBJ2-1; D not certain. The CDR3 is made up of 11 amino acids. The V end lost 7 bases, the J end lost 11 bases, and 12 bases lay between the germline ends. CDR1 is SEHNR and CDR2 is FQNEAQ in the germline V gene (reference sequence). The CDR3 bases are TGTGCCAGCATCCAAACTAAACAGCAGTTCTTC. Its translation is CASIQTKQQFF.

Ten or more counts support this clonotype. The rearrangement joins TRBV6-5 to TRBJ2-7; D is perhaps TRBD2 (5 bases). CDR1 is MNHEY, CDR2 SVGAGI, per germline. The CDR3 has 14 amino acids. Trimming shortened V by 0 bases and J by 3 bases, and 9 bases separated the two germline ends. The CDR3 loop reads CASSYSRGNYEQYF. The DNA for the CDR3 is TGTGCCAGCAGTTACTCGAGAGGGAACTACGAGCAGTACTTC.